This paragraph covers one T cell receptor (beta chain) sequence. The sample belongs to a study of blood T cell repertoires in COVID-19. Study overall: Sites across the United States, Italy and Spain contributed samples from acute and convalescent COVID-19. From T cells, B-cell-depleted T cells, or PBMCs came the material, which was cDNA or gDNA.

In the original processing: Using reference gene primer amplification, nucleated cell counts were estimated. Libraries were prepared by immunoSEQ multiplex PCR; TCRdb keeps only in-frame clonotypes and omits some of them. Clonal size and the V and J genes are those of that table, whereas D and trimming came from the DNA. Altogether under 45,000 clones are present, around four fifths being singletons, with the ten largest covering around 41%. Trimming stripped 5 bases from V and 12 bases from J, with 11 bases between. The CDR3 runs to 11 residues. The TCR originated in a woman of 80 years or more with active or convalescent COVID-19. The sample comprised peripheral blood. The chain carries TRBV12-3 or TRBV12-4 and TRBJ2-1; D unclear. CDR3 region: CASSPQKAQFF. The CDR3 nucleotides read TGTGCCAGCAGTCCCCAAAAAGCGCAGTTCTTC.